This TCR beta chain was obtained from a study of a mutant IDH1 vaccine in newly diagnosed glioma. Study-level background: Averaging roughly 40 years of age, treated patients were approximately 60% male and approximately 40% female. The therapy given earlier, which was standard therapy, consisted of radiotherapy, temozolomide, or both, and most of the patients received both.

Regarding time point: week 5, during vaccination. All doses held 300 ug of mutant IDH1 20-mer peptide, with topical imiquimod. Those who donated had recent WHO grade 3 or 4 IDH1-mutant, ATRX-lost astrocytomas. Worth noting for this clone: The target antigen is unknown.

Method: immunoSEQ multiplex PCR; TCRdb's copy keeps in-frame clones and lacks some. This sample has around 36,000 clones, with approximately 89% found just once. The sample in question was PBMCs, obtained from a glioma patient whose treatment included an IDH1 peptide vaccine. The TCR was taken from a man aged 45-60 years with glioma.

CDR3 in amino acids: CASSTGFGTDTQYF. The CDR3 bases are TGTGCCAGCAGTACCGGCTTTGGCACAGATACGCAGTATTTT. The chain joins TRBV27 to TRBJ2-3, with D unclear. Germline assignment: CDR1 MNHEY and CDR2 SMNVEV (reference sequence). V was pared by 5 bases and J by 1 base, with 10 bases between. The CDR3 has 14 amino acids.